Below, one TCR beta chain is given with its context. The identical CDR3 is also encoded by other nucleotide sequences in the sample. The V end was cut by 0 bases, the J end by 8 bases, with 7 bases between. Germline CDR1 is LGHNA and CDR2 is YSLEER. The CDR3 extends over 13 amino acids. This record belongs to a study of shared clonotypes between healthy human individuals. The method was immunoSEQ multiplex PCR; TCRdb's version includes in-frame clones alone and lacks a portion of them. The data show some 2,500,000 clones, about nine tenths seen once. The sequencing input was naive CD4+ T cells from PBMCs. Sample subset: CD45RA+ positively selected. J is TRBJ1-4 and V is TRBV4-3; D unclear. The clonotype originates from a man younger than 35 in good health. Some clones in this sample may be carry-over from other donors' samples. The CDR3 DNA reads TGCGCCAGCAGCCAAGATAGGTGGGAAAAACTGTTTTTT. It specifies CASSQDRWEKLFF.